This passage covers 5 T cell receptor beta chains from one sample sequenced in a study of cytomegalovirus exposure and HLA in healthy donors. The primer mix had 60 Vbeta and 13 Jbeta primers. Libraries were prepared by immunoSEQ multiplex PCR; TCRdb keeps only in-frame clonotypes and omits some of them. The repertoire has 150,000 to 200,000 clones, 75% to 85% of them found once; the top ten carry about 7.9%. Sequences were obtained from PBMCs. The receptor set was obtained from a male donor in good health and CMV-seropositive.

The chain carries TRBV6-4 and TRBJ2-3, with D possibly matching TRBD2 (6 bases). Germline V gives CDR1 MRHNA, CDR2 SNTAGT. CDR3 length: 13 residues. The V and J ends lost 4 bases and 4 bases respectively, with 9 bases between them. DNA for the CDR3: TGTGCCAGCAGTGGGGAGGCCTCAGATACGCAGTATTTT. Translated: CASSGEASDTQYF.

The V gene is TRBV6-5, the J gene TRBJ1-2; D ambiguous. The CDR3 length is 12 residues. The V end was cut by 2 bases, the J end by 8 bases, with 9 bases between. Per germline, CDR1 MNHEY and CDR2 SVGAGI. CDR3 in amino acids: CASSYLGGGYTF. CDR3 in DNA: TGTGCCAGCAGTTACCTGGGAGGCGGCTACACCTTC.

The chain carries TRBV4-1 and TRBJ1-1; D unresolved. The length of the CDR3 is 12 residues. Trimming pared 4 bases from V and 7 bases from J, leaving 10 bases between. Germline V CDR1 and CDR2: MGHRA, YSYEKL. The CDR3 coding sequence is TGCGCCAGCAGCCCCCTGCGGGGTGAAGCTTTCTTT. Translated: CASSPLRGEAFF.

This rearrangement joins TRBV5-6 to TRBJ2-5; maybe TRBD1 (6 bases). Germline lookup yields CDR1 SGHDT and CDR2 YYEEEE. The ends were cut back, 3 bases at V and 7 bases at J, with 22 bases in the middle. The CDR3 has 16 residues. The CDR3 region is CASSSRKTGQRRTQYF. In DNA, the CDR3 is TGTGCCAGCAGCTCTCGAAAGACTGGACAGCGGAGGACCCAGTACTTC.

The chain is built from TRBV7-2 and TRBJ1-5, with 9 bases that match TRBD1. There are 16 residues in the CDR3. The V gene end was trimmed by 4 bases and the J gene end by 0 bases; junction bases not matched to a gene: 4. CDR1 SGHTA and CDR2 FQGNSA come from the germline V gene. CDR3 nucleotide sequence: TGTGCCAGCAGCTCGGGGACAGGGAGTAGCAATCAGCCCCAGCATTTT. This encodes CASSSGTGSSNQPQHF. The whole variable domain, filled in from reference TRBV7-2 and TRBJ1-5, reads GAGVSQSPSNKVTEKGKDVELRCDPISGHTALYWYRQSLGQGLEFLIYFQGNSAPDKSGLPSDRFSAERTGGSVSTLTIQRTQQEDSAVYLCASSSGTGSSNQPQHFGDGTRLSIL.